This T cell receptor (beta chain) was captured in a study of blood T cell repertoires in COVID-19. Here immunoSEQ multiplex PCR was the method, and the copy in TCRdb shows in-frame clones only, minus some. The table has around 78,000 clones, around four fifths seen once; the top ten hold 9.9%. CDR1 and CDR2 from the germline V gene are LNHDA and SQIVND (reference sequence). The junction had 10 bases not matched to a gene; V was cut back by 5 bases and J by 4 bases. The CDR3 length is 16 residues. This clone was seen a few times. The V gene is TRBV19, the J gene TRBJ2-3; 9 bases line up with TRBD1. Sequencing input: peripheral blood. The receptor was isolated from a human donor in a cohort sampled during active COVID-19. The CDR3, as DNA: TGTGCCAGTAGTTTATACGGGACAGGGCATTCAGATACGCAGTATTTT. This sequence encodes CASSLYGTGHSDTQYF.